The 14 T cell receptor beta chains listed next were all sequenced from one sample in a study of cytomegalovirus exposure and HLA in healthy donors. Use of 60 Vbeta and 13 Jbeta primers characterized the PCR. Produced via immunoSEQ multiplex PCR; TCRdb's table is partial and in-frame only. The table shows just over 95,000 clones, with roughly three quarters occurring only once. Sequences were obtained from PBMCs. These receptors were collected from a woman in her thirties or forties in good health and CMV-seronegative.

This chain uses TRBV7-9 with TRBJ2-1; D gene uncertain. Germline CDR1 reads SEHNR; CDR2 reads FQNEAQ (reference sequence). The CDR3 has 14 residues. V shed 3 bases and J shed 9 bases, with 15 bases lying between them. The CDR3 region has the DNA TGTGCCAGCAGCTTGTTAGTCGGAGTTGCTGAGCAGTTCTTC. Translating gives CASSLLVGVAEQFF. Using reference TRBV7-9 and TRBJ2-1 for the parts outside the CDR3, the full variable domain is DTGVSQNPRHKITKRGQNVTFRCDPISEHNRLYWYRQTLGQGPEFLTYFQNEAQLEKSRLLSDRFSAERPKGSFSTLEIQRTEQGDSAMYLCASSLLVGVAEQFFGPGTRLTVL.

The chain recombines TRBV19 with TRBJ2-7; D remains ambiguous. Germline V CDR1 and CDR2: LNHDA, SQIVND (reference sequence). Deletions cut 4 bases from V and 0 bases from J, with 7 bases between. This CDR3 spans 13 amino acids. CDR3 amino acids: CASSTLSSYEQYF. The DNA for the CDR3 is TGTGCCAGTAGTACCCTTAGCTCCTACGAGCAGTACTTC.

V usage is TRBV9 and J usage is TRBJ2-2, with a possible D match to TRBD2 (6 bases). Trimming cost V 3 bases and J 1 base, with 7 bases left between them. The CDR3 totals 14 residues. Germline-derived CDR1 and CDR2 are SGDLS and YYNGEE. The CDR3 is CASSGLGNTGELFF. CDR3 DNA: TGTGCCAGCAGCGGACTAGGGAACACCGGGGAGCTGTTTTTT.

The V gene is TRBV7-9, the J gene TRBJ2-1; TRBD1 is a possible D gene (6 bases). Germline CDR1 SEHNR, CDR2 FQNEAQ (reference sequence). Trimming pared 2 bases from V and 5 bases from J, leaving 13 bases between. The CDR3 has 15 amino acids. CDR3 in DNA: TGTGCCAGCAGCTTAAGGGGGTTAGTGGACAATGAGCAGTTCTTC. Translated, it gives CASSLRGLVDNEQFF. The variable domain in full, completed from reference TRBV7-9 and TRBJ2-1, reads DTGVSQNPRHKITKRGQNVTFRCDPISEHNRLYWYRQTLGQGPEFLTYFQNEAQLEKSRLLSDRFSAERPKGSFSTLEIQRTEQGDSAMYLCASSLRGLVDNEQFFGPGTRLTVL.

CDR3 DNA sequence: TGTGCCAGCAGTCCCTACCGGGACAGGGGCTACGAGCAGTACTTC. Protein: CASSPYRDRGYEQYF. The chain combines TRBV27 with TRBJ2-7, with 10 bases identical to TRBD1. CDR3 size: 15 residues. The V segment lost 5 bases and the J segment 3 bases; nucleotides outside the gene matches: 7. Germline V gene lookup returns CDR1 MNHEY and CDR2 SMNVEV (reference sequence).

The CDR3 DNA reads TGTGCCAGCTCACCATCTGACAGGCAACGGACCGGGGAGCTGTTTTTT. The encoded protein is CASSPSDRQRTGELFF. V gene TRBV18 combines with J gene TRBJ2-2, with TRBD1 as a possible D gene (6 bases). This CDR3 is 16 amino acids long. V was cut by 2 bases and J by 5 bases, with 15 bases left in between. Per the germline V gene, CDR1 is KGHSH and CDR2 is LQKENI.

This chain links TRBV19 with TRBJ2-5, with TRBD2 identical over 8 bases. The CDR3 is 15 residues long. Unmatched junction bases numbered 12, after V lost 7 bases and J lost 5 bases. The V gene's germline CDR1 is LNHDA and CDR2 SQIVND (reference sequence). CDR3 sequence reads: CASKENSGDEETQYF. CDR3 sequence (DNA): TGTGCCAGTAAGGAAAATAGCGGGGATGAGGAGACCCAGTACTTC.

The CDR3 coding sequence is TGTGCCAGCAGCTTAGAGGCGGAAACCTACGAGCAGTACTTC. Its protein product is CASSLEAETYEQYF. This chain links TRBV13 with TRBJ2-7; D gene ambiguous. Germline V lookup: CDR1 PRHDT, CDR2 FYEKMQ (reference sequence). The V and J ends lost 1 base and 2 bases respectively, with 9 bases between them. The CDR3 has 14 amino acids.

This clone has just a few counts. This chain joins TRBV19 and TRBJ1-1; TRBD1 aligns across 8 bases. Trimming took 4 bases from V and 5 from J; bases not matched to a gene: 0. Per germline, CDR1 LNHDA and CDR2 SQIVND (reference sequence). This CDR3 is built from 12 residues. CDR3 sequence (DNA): TGTGCCAGTAGTAGACAGGGGACTGAAGCTTTCTTT. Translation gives CASSRQGTEAFF.

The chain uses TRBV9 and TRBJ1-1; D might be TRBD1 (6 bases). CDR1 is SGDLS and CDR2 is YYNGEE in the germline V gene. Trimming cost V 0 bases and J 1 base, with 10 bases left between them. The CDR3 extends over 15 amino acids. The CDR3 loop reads CASSVEPRGNTEAFF. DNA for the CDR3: TGTGCCAGCAGCGTAGAGCCCAGGGGGAACACTGAAGCTTTCTTT.

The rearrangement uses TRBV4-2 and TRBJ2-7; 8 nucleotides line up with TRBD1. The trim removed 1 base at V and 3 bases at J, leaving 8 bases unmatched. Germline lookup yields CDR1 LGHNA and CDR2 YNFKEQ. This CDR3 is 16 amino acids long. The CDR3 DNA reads TGTGCCAGCAGCCAAGGTTTCGGGACAGGTCTCTACGAGCAGTACTTC. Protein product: CASSQGFGTGLYEQYF.

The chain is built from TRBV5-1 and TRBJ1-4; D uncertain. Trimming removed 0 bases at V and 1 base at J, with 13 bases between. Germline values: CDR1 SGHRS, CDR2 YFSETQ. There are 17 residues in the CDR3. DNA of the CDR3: TGCGCCAGCAGCTTGGGGGATCGGAGGGAAACTAATGAAAAACTGTTTTTT. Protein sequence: CASSLGDRRETNEKLFF.

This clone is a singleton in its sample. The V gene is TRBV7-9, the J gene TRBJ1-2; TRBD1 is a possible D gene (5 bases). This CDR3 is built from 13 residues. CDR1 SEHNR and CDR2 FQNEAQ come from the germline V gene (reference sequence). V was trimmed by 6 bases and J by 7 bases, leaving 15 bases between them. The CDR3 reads CASRESGIRGYTF. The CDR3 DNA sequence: TGTGCCAGCAGAGAATCAGGGATTCGTGGCTACACCTTC.

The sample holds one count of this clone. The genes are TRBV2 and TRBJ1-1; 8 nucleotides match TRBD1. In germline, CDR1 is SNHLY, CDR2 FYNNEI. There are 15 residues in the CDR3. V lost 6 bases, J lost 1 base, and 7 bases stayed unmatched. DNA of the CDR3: TGTGCCAGCAGACGACAGGGGAATGCGAACACTGAAGCTTTCTTT. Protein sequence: CASRRQGNANTEAFF.